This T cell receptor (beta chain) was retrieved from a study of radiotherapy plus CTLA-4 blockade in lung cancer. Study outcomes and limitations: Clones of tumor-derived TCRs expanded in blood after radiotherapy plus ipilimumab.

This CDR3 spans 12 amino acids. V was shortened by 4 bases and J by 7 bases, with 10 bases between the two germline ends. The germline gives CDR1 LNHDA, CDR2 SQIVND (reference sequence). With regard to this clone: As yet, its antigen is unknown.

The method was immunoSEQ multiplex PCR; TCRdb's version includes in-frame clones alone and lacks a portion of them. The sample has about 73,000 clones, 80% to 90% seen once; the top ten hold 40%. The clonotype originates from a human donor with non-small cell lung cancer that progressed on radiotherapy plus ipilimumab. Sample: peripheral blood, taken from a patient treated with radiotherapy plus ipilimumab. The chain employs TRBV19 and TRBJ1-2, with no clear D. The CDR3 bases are TGTGCCAGTAGTACCACCGTAGGTGGCTACACCTTC. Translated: CASSTTVGGYTF.